Shown below are 6 T cell receptor beta chains from a single sample sequenced in a study of OX40 agonist ivuxolimab in advanced cancers. TCRdb's copy holds only in-frame clones and misses some; the assay was immunoSEQ multiplex PCR. Here the sample spans approximately 92,000 clones, roughly 94% being singletons. The sample was CD4+ or CD8+ T cells sorted from blood, taken in a trial of the OX40 agonist ivuxolimab. All receptors derive from an adult with an advanced solid tumor such as melanoma, head and neck, liver or kidney cancer.

The chain uses TRBV28 and TRBJ2-3; no firm D call. Trimming stripped 5 bases from V and 10 bases from J, with 13 bases between. The CDR3 sequence is 12 residues long. CDR1 MDHEN and CDR2 SYDVKM come from the germline V gene. The DNA of the CDR3 is TGTGCCAGCAGTGAGCAGGCCAGACCGCAGTATTTT. Translation gives CASSEQARPQYF.

The V and J genes are TRBV25-1 and TRBJ1-1; D not resolved. The CDR3 consists of 16 residues. V lost 2 bases, J lost 2 bases, and 15 bases lay in between. Germline V lookup: CDR1 MGHDK, CDR2 SYGVNS. For the CDR3, the DNA is TGTGCCAGCAGTGAAAGCGGGTATTACTTTAACACTGAAGCTTTCTTT. Encoded protein: CASSESGYYFNTEAFF.

The chain has TRBV5-1 and TRBJ1-3; no firm D call. The V and J ends lost 3 bases and 0 bases respectively, with 10 bases between them. Looked up from germline, CDR1 is SGHRS and CDR2 is YFSETQ. The CDR3 runs to 15 residues. The CDR3 loop reads CASSSGQLSGNTIYF. Written as DNA, the CDR3 is TGCGCCAGCAGCTCTGGCCAGCTCTCTGGAAACACCATATATTTT.

CDR3 sequence reads: CASSLEAGIYGYTF. The CDR3 bases are TGTGCCAGCAGTTTAGAGGCAGGGATCTATGGCTACACCTTC. The chain carries TRBV28 and TRBJ1-2; D might be TRBD1 (5 bases). Germline CDR1 reads MDHEN; CDR2 reads SYDVKM. The CDR3 extends over 14 amino acids. Trimming took 2 bases from V and 4 from J, leaving 11 bases between them.

The chain combines TRBV6-5 with TRBJ2-7; tentatively, D is TRBD1 (5 bases). The germline CDR1 and CDR2 sequences are MNHEY and SVGAGI. The CDR3 covers 12 residues. V was shortened by 6 bases and J by 5 bases, with 11 bases between the two germline ends. Written as DNA, the CDR3 is TGTGCCAGCAGCAGGGATACCCACGAGCAGTACTTC. Its translation: CASSRDTHEQYF.

V gene TRBV5-4 combines with J gene TRBJ2-3; D is ambiguous. Germline loops: CDR1 SGHNT, CDR2 YYREEE (reference sequence). The ends were cut back, 2 bases at V and 6 bases at J, with 13 bases in the middle. This CDR3 has 14 amino acids. CDR3 DNA sequence: TGTGCCAGCAGCTTCCGCGAGGTCGGGGATACGCAGTATTTT. Its translation: CASSFREVGDTQYF. Full variable domain (rest looked up from reference TRBV5-4 and TRBJ2-3): ETGVTQSPTHLIKTRGQQVTLRCSSQSGHNTVSWYQQALGQGPQFIFQYYREEENGRGNFPPRFSGLQFPNYSSELNVNALELDDSALYLCASSFREVGDTQYFGPGTRLTVL.